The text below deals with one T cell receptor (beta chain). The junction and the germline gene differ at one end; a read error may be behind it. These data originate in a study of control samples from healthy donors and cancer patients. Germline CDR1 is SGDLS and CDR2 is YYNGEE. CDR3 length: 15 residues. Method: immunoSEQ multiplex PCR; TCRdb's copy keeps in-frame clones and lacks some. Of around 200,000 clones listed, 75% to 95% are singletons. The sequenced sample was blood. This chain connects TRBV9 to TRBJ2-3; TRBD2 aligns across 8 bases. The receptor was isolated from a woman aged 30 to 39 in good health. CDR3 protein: CASSVGSGSKDTQYF. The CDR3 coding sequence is TGTGCCAGCAGCGTAGGGAGCGGGAGCAAAGATACGCAGTATTTT.